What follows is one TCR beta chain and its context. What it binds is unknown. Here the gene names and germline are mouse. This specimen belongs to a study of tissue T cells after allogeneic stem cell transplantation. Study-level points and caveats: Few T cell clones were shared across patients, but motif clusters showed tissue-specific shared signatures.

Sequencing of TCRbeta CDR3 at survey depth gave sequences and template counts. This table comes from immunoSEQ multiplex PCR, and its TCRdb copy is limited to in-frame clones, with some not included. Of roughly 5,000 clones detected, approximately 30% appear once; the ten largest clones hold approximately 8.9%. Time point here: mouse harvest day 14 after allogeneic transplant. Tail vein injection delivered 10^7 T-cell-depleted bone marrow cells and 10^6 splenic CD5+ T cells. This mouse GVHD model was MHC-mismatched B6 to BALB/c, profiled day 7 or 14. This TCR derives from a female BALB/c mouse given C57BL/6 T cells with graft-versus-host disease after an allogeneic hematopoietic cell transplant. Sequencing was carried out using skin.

The sequenced CDR3 bases are TGTGCAAGCAGCAGGACAGGGGCCAACGAAAGATTATTT. Translating gives CASSRTGANERLF. The entire CDR3 reads CASSRTGANERLFF. The rearrangement joins TRBV16 to TRBJ1-4, with 9 nucleotides matching TRBD1. The read ends 1 residue shy of where the CDR3 ends; the end is completed using the germline J gene. Germline V lookup: CDR1 SGHSA, CDR2 FRNQAP. The length of the CDR3 is 14 residues. With 5 bases clipped from V and 3 bases from J, the junction kept 1 base outside the gene matches.